This entry features one T cell receptor beta chain sequence. The target antigen is unknown. This entry belongs to a study of beta chain features in type 1 diabetes. General study points: For patients, the naive, central memory and Treg TCRB repertoires appeared more alike than for healthy donors.

This CDR3 has 15 residues. Germline lookup yields CDR1 SNHLY and CDR2 FYNNEI. The V segment lost 4 bases and the J segment 6 bases; nucleotides outside the gene matches: 11. Sequenced material consisted of expressed TCRB transcripts (all of the isolated RNA was reverse transcribed). TCRdb's copy holds only in-frame clones and misses some; the assay was immunoSEQ multiplex PCR. The repertoire consists of fewer than 900,000 clones, with roughly 16% occurring once and the leading ten covering 0.02% to 0.025%. Sequenced material: naive CD4+ T cells from blood. This clonotype originated in a woman under 30 in good health. This rearrangement joins TRBV2 to TRBJ1-2, with 7 bases identical to TRBD1. The CDR3: CASSVKGAGIHGYTF. Here the CDR3 DNA reads TGTGCCAGCAGTGTTAAGGGGGCGGGTATACATGGCTACACCTTC.